Included here is one T cell receptor (beta chain) sequence, with context. Generated by immunoSEQ multiplex PCR, the TCRdb table keeps only in-frame clones and is missing some. This sample has some 150,000 clones; 70% to 90% occur once, and the top ten carry around 8.6%. This sample was included in a study of T cell responses to AZD1222 COVID-19 vaccine. V was trimmed by 3 bases and J by 6 bases, leaving 14 bases between them. The germline V gene has CDR1 LNHNV and CDR2 YYDKDF (reference sequence). The CDR3 consists of 15 residues. The source material was peripheral blood, sampled on day 0 of AZD1222 vaccination. The chain combines TRBV15 with TRBJ2-2; D gene ambiguous. The TCR originated in an adult in good health. CDR3 region: CATSRPLLDAGELFF. In DNA form, the CDR3 reads TGTGCCACCAGCAGGCCCCTTCTAGATGCCGGGGAGCTGTTTTTT.